Following are 2 T cell receptor beta chains from one sample sequenced in a study of beta chain features in type 1 diabetes. Study-level points and caveats: All four CD4+ subsets of Type 1 diabetes patients contained TCRB CDR3s that were moderately but significantly shorter.

Expressed TCRB transcripts got sequenced, as all isolated RNA was reverse transcribed. Produced via immunoSEQ multiplex PCR; TCRdb's table is partial and in-frame only. The sample has roughly 14,000 clones, approximately 71% seen once; the top ten hold 2% to 2.5%. Their antigens are not known. Sequenced input: Tregs from blood. These receptors came from a man between 25 and 39 years old with type 1 diabetes.

The chain has TRBV7-8 and TRBJ2-4; 7 bases match TRBD1. Germline V gene sequence: CDR1 SGHVS, CDR2 FQNEAQ. The CDR3 contains 19 residues. V dropped 0 bases and J dropped 0; count of bases not matched to a gene: 11. The CDR3 DNA is TGTGCCAGCAGCTTAGCGAGTCGGGACAGCAAACTAGCCAAAAACATTCAGTACTTC. Amino acid sequence: CASSLASRDSKLAKNIQYF.

V is TRBV2 and J is TRBJ1-1; D ambiguous. V was pared by 5 bases and J by 1 base, with 14 bases between. Germline V lookup: CDR1 SNHLY, CDR2 FYNNEI. The CDR3 has 15 residues. CDR3 sequence (DNA): TGTGCCAGCAGTCTCGGGGTAGTCGCGAACACTGAAGCTTTCTTT. Translation gives CASSLGVVANTEAFF.